The text below deals with one T cell receptor beta chain. The assay was immunoSEQ multiplex PCR, and TCRdb's table has in-frame clones only and misses some. The repertoire holds 600,000 or so clones, with around 87% as singletons. CDR1 is SGHAT and CDR2 is FQNNGV in the germline V gene. The CDR3 has 16 amino acids. V was shortened by 5 bases and J by 5 bases, with 18 bases between the two germline ends. The data stem from a study of shared T cell receptors in the human thymus. The same sample was also studied in work on human thymus T cells. That source adds: Resections that were taken during corrective heart surgery supplied the thymus tissue. Thymic repertoires overlap heavily among unrelated individuals, related research has reported.

The clonotype comes from a boy younger than two with a congenital heart defect. The chain carries TRBV11-2 and TRBJ2-2, with D possibly being TRBD2 (6 bases). Sequencing input: thymocytes. CDR3 protein: CASSGGPGLKTGELFF. The CDR3 nucleotides read TGTGCCAGCAGCGGAGGACCGGGACTGAAAACCGGGGAGCTGTTTTTT.